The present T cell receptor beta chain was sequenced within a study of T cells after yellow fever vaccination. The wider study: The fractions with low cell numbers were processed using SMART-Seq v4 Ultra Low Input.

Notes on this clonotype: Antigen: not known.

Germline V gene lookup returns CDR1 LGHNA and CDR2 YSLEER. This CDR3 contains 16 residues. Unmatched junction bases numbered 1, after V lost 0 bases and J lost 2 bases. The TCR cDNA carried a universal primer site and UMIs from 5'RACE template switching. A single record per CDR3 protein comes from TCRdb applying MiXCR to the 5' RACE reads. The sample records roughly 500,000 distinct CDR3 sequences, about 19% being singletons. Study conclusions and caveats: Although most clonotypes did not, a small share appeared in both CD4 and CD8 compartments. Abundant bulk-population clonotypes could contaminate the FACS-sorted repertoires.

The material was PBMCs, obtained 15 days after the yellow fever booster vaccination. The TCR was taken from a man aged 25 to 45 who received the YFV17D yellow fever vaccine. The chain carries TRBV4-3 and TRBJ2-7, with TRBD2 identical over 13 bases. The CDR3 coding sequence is TGCGCCAGCAGCCAAGAGGGACTAGCGGGACCCTACGAGCAGTACTTC. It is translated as CASSQEGLAGPYEQYF.